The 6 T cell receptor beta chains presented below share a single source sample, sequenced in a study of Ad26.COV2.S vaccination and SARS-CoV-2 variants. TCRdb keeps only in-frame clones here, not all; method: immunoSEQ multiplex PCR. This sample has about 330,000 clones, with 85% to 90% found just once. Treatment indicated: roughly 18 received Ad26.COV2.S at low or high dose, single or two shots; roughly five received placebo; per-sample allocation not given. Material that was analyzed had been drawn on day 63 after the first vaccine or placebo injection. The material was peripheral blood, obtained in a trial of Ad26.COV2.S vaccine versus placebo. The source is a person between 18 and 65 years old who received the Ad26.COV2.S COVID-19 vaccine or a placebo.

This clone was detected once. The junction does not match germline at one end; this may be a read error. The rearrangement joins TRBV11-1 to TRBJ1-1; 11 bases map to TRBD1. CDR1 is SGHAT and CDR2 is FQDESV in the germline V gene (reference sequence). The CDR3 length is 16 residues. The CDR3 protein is CANSLGDRGDNTEAFF. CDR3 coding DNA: TGTGCCAACAGCTTAGGGGACAGGGGGGACAACACTGAAGCTTTCTTT.

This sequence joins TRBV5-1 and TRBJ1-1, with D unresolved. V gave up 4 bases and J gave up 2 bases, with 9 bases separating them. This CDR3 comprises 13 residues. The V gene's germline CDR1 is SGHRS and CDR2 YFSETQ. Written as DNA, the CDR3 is TGCGCCAGCAGCGCCTGGGGTAACACTGAAGCTTTCTTT. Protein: CASSAWGNTEAFF.

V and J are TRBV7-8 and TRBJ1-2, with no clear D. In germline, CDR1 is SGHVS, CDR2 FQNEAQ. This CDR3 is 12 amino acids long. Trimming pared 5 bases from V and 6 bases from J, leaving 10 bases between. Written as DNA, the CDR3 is TGTGCCAGCAGCCCGAGCCAGGATGGCTACACCTTC. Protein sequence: CASSPSQDGYTF.

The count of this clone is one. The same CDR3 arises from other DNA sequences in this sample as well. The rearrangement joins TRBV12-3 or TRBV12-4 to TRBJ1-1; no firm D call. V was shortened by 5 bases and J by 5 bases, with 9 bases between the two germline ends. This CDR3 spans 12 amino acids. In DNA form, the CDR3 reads TGTGCCAGCAGTCCCCAAGGGACTGAAGCTTTCTTT. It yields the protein CASSPQGTEAFF.

The CDR3 bases are TGTGCCAGCAGCTTAACAGGGGCGGGTTTAGAGACCCAGTACTTC. This sequence encodes CASSLTGAGLETQYF. The V and J genes are TRBV7-7 and TRBJ2-5; 7 bases fit TRBD1. Germline CDR1 is SSHAT and CDR2 is FNYEAQ (reference sequence). The CDR3 length is 15 residues. The junction had 7 bases not matched to a gene; V was cut back by 2 bases and J by 4 bases. Full variable domain (missing parts from reference TRBV7-7 and TRBJ2-5): GAGVSQSPRYKVTKRGQDVTLRCDPISSHATLYWYQQALGQGPEFLTYFNYEAQPDKSGLPSDRFSAERPEGSISTLTIQRTEQRDSAMYRCASSLTGAGLETQYFGPGTRLLVL.

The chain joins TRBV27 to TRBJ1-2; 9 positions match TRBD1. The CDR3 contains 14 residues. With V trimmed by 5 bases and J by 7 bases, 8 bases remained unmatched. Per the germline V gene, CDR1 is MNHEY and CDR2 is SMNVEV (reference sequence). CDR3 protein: CASSLQRTGAGYTF. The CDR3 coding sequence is TGTGCCAGCAGTCTACAAAGGACAGGGGCTGGCTACACCTTC.